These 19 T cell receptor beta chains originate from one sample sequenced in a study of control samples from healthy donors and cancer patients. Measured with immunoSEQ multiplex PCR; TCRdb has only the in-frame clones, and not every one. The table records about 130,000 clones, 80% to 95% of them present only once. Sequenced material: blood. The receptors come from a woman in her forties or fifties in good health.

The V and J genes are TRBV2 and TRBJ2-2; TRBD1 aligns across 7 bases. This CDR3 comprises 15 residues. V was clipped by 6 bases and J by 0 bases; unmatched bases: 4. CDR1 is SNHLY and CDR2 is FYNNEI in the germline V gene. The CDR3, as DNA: TGTGCCAGCAGAGCCGACAGGGCGAACACCGGGGAGCTGTTTTTT. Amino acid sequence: CASRADRANTGELFF.

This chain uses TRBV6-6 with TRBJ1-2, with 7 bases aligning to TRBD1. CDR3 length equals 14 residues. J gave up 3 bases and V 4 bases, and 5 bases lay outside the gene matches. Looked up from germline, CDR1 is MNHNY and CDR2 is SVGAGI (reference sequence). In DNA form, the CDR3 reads TGTGCCAGCAGTTCCCGACAGGGAGACTATGGCTACACCTTC. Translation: CASSSRQGDYGYTF.

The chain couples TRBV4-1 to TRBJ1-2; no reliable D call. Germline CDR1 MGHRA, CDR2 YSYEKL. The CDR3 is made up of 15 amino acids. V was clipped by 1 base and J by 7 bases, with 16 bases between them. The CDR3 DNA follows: TGCGCCAGCAGCCAAGTAGAGAGAGTACGGACTGGCTACACCTTC. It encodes CASSQVERVRTGYTF.

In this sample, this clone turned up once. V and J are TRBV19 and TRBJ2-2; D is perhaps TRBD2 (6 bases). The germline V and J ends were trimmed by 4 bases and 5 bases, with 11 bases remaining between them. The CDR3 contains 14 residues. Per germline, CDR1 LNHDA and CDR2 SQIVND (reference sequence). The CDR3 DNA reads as TGTGCCAGTAGTACGGACGCGGGGACCGGGGAGCTGTTTTTT. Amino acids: CASSTDAGTGELFF.

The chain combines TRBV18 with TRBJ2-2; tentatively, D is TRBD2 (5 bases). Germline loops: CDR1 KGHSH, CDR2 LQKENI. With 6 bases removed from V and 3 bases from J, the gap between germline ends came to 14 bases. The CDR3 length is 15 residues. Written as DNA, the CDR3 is TGTGCCAGCTCCCCCCGGAGGTCGGACACCGGGGAGCTGTTTTTT. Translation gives CASSPRRSDTGELFF.

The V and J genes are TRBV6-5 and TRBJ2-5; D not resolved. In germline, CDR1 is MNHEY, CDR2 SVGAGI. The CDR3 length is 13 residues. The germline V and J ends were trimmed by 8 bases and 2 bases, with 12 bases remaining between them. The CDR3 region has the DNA TGTGCCAGCCAGAGAGCTAAACAAGAGACCCAGTACTTC. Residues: CASQRAKQETQYF.

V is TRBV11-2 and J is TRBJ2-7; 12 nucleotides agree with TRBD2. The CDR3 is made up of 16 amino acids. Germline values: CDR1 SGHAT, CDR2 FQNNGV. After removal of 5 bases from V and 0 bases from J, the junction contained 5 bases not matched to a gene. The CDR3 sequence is CASSPRTSGNSYEQYF. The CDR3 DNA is TGTGCCAGCAGCCCCCGGACTAGCGGGAACTCCTACGAGCAGTACTTC.

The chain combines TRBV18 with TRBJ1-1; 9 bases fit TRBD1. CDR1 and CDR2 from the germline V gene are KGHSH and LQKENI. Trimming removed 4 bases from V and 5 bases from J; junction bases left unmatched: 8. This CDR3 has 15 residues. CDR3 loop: CASSLQSGTGTEAFF. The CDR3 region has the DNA TGTGCCAGCTCACTCCAATCCGGGACAGGGACTGAAGCTTTCTTT.

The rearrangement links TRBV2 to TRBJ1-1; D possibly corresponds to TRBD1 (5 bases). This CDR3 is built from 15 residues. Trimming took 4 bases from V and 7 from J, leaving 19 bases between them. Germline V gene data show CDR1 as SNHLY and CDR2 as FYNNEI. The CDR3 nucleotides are TGTGCCAGCAGTGTAGGGGCAGGCCCCTTTGGTGAAGCTTTCTTT. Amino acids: CASSVGAGPFGEAFF.

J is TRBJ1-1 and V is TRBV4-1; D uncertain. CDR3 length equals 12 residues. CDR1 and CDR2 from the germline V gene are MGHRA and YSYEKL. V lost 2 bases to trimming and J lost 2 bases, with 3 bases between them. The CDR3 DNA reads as TGCGCCAGCAGCCAATTTAACACTGAAGCTTTCTTT. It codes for CASSQFNTEAFF.

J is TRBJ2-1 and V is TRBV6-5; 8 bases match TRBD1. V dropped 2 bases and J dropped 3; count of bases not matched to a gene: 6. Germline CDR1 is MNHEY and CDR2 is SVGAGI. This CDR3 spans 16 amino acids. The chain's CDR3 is CASSYQRQGLYNEQFF. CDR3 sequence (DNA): TGTGCCAGCAGTTACCAAAGACAGGGGCTCTACAATGAGCAGTTCTTC.

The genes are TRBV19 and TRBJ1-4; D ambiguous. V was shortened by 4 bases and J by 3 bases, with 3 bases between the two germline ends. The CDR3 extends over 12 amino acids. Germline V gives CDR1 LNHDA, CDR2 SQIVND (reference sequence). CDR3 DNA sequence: TGTGCCAGTAGTAGGCCTAATGAAAAACTGTTTTTT. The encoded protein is CASSRPNEKLFF.

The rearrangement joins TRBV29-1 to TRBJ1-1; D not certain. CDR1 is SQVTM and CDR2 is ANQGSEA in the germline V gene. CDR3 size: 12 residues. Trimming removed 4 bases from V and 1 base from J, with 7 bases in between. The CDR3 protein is CSVGLKNTEAFF. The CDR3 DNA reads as TGCAGCGTTGGGCTGAAGAACACTGAAGCTTTCTTT.

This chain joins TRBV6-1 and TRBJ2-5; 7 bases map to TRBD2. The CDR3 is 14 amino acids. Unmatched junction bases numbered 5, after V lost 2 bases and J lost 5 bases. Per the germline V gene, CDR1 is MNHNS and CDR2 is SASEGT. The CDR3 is CASSETSAPETQYF. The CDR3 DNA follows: TGTGCCAGCAGTGAAACTAGCGCCCCGGAGACCCAGTACTTC.

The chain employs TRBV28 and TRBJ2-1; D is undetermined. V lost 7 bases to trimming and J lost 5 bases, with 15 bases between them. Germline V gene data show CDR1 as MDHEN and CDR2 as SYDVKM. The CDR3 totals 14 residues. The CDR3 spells CASTSTGRNNEQFF. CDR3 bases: TGTGCCAGCACAAGCACCGGGCGGAACAATGAGCAGTTCTTC.

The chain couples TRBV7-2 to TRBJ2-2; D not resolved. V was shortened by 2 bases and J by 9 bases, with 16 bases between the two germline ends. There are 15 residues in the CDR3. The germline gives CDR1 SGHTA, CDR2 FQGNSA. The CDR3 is CASSLSPFAPRELFF. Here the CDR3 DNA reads TGTGCCAGCAGCTTATCTCCCTTCGCCCCCCGGGAGCTGTTTTTT. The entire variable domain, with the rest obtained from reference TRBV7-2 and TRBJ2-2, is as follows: GAGVSQSPSNKVTEKGKDVELRCDPISGHTALYWYRQSLGQGLEFLIYFQGNSAPDKSGLPSDRFSAERTGGSVSTLTIQRTQQEDSAVYLCASSLSPFAPRELFFGEGSRLTVL.

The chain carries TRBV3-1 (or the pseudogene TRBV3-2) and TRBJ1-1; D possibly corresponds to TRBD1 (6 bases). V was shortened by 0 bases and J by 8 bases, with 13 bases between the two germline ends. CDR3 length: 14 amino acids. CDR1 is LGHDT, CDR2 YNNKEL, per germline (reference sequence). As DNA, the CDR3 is TGTGCCAGCAGCCAAGATTGGGGGGGGCGGGAAGCTTTCTTT. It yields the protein CASSQDWGGREAFF.

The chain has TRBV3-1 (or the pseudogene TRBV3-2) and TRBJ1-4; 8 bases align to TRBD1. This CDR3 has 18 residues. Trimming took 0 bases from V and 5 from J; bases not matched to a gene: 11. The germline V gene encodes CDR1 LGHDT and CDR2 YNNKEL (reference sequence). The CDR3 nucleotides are TGTGCCAGCAGCCAAGATCCCGCTAGGACAGGGAAAAATGAAAAACTGTTTTTT. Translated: CASSQDPARTGKNEKLFF.

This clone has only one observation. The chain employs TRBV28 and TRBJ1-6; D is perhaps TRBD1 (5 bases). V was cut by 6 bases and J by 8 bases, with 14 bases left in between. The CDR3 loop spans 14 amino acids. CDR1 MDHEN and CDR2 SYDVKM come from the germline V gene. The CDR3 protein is CASRLPGRDSPLHF. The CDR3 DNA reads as TGTGCCAGCAGGCTCCCCGGCAGGGATTCACCCCTCCACTTT.